The clone carrying this TCR beta chain was detected only a few times. Its target is not known. The entry originates in a study of spatial heterogeneity in lung cancer. Study-wide background: The follow-up PBMC samples were sequenced whenever they were available. The median time to follow-up was about two years after resection. General study findings and limits: Blood showed ubiquitous tumor TCRs more often at resection than at routine follow-up.

Stated time point: blood at routine non-recurrence follow-up after resection. Tumor, nontumor lung or frozen PBMC supplied whole RNA that was sequenced unsorted. TCR cDNA molecules each carried a unique molecular identifier. TCRdb analysed the 5' RACE reads with MiXCR anew, one entry per CDR3 protein. The table includes about 41,000 distinct CDR3 sequences, roughly a tenth detected once. The specimen comprised PBMCs, sampled at follow-up. This TCR derives from a female donor with early-stage non-small cell lung cancer.

CDR3 nucleotides: TGTGCCAGCAGTTTAAGGAAAAACATTCAGTACTTC. Protein: CASSLRKNIQYF. The V and J genes are TRBV12-3 or TRBV12-4 and TRBJ2-4; D ambiguous. The V and J ends lost 2 bases and 4 bases respectively, with 3 bases between them. CDR3 size: 12 residues.